This T cell receptor beta chain was sequenced in a study of blood T cell repertoires in COVID-19. About the research overall: Spain, Italy and the United States supplied samples that represented acute and convalescent COVID-19. T cells, B-cell-depleted T cells, or PBMCs provided the cDNA or gDNA that served as material.

As processed by the authors: Amplification from reference gene primers served as the basis for estimated nucleated cell counts. Generated by immunoSEQ multiplex PCR, the TCRdb table keeps only in-frame clones and is missing some. V, J and clone size are taken as reported in that table, and D and trimming were inferred from the DNA itself. The sample consists of roughly 90,000 clones, 80% to 90% of them appearing once. V lost 4 bases to trimming and J lost 1 base, with 11 bases between them. The CDR3 loop spans 14 amino acids. Germline V gene data show CDR1 as SGDLS and CDR2 as YYNGEE. The specimen was peripheral blood. The chain combines TRBV9 with TRBJ1-1; no definite D call. The sequence derives from a human donor in a cohort sampled during active COVID-19. This chain's CDR3 is CASSPHPGNTEAFF. The CDR3 nucleotides are TGTGCCAGCAGCCCCCACCCCGGGAACACTGAAGCTTTCTTT.